This record looks at one TCR beta chain sequence and its context. Its antigen is as yet unknown. The method was immunoSEQ multiplex PCR; TCRdb's version includes in-frame clones alone and lacks a portion of them. The sample shows 250,000 or so clones, 90% of them seen only once. The CDR3 has 15 amino acids. V lost 0 bases and J 0 bases, leaving 7 bases between the germline ends. Germline V gene data show CDR1 as SGHRS and CDR2 as YFSETQ. The data were taken from a study of cytomegalovirus exposure and HLA in healthy donors. Study-level findings and limits: The listing of 150 or so TCR beta chains classed them as cytomegalovirus-associated.

The receptor was derived from a woman between 18 and 30 years old in good health and CMV-seronegative. The chain has TRBV5-1 and TRBJ1-3; TRBD1 might be the D (6 bases). The sequencing input was PBMCs. The CDR3: CASSLGTASGNTIYF. The CDR3 DNA reads as TGCGCCAGCAGCTTGGGGACAGCCTCTGGAAACACCATATATTTT.